What follows are 26 T cell receptor beta chains derived from one specimen sequenced in a study of a mutant IDH1 vaccine in newly diagnosed glioma. Stated time point: week 23, last vaccination. The investigators gave 300 ug of mutant IDH1 20-mer peptide in each vaccine dose, together with topical imiquimod. The antigens of these receptors remain unknown. Sequencing was performed with immunoSEQ multiplex PCR; in TCRdb, only in-frame clones are kept and a portion is missing. This sample yields about 56,000 clones, of which around 86% are seen a single time; 1.3% to 1.5% belongs to the top ten. Sequenced material: PBMCs, taken from a glioma patient whose treatment included an IDH1 peptide vaccine. The receptors stem from a man in his forties with glioma.

This rearrangement joins TRBV4-1 to TRBJ1-5; TRBD1 aligns across 7 bases. The CDR3 spans 16 residues. V gave up 4 bases and J gave up 7 bases; unmatched junction bases: 13. Germline CDR1 reads MGHRA; CDR2 reads YSYEKL. CDR3 DNA sequence: TGCGCCAGCAGCCGATCATCGGGGGGCAGGGGGCAGCCCCAGCATTTT. Protein: CASSRSSGGRGQPQHF.

The chain employs TRBV4-2 and TRBJ2-3; possible D gene TRBD2, 6 bases. Germline values: CDR1 LGHNA, CDR2 YNFKEQ. The CDR3 extends over 17 amino acids. V was cut by 0 bases and J by 1 base, with 14 bases left in between. CDR3 sequence (DNA): TGTGCCAGCAGCCAAGACGTGGGCGGGATGGGCACAGATACGCAGTATTTT. It encodes CASSQDVGGMGTDTQYF.

V gene TRBV7-6 combines with J gene TRBJ1-1; no firm D call. V was shortened by 0 bases and J by 4 bases, with 9 bases between the two germline ends. The CDR3 is made up of 14 amino acids. Germline CDR1 is SGHVS and CDR2 is FNYEAQ. The CDR3 is CASSLAGRGTEAFF. The CDR3 bases are TGTGCCAGCAGCTTAGCCGGGCGGGGCACTGAAGCTTTCTTT.

The J gene is TRBJ2-7, the V gene TRBV27; D is perhaps TRBD1 or TRBD2 (7 bases each). CDR3 length: 13 residues. Trimming took off 4 bases at V and 6 bases at J, with 13 bases between the two ends. The germline V gene encodes CDR1 MNHEY and CDR2 SMNVEV (reference sequence). CDR3 nucleotides: TGTGCCAGCAGTTGGGCAGGGGGGGGCGAGCAGTACTTC. Encoded protein: CASSWAGGGEQYF.

V is TRBV7-3 and J is TRBJ2-2; D is undetermined. The V and J ends lost 2 bases and 7 bases respectively, with 14 bases between them. Germline V gene sequence: CDR1 SGHTA, CDR2 FQGTGA. The CDR3 has 15 residues. The CDR3 region is CASSLERVKDGELFF. The CDR3 DNA reads as TGTGCCAGCAGCTTAGAGCGTGTGAAGGACGGGGAGCTGTTTTTT.

This sequence joins TRBV6-4 and TRBJ2-2; D may match TRBD1 or TRBD2 (5 bases each). The length of the CDR3 is 16 residues. Trimming removed 5 bases at V and 3 bases at J, with 16 bases between. Germline V gene sequence: CDR1 MRHNA, CDR2 SNTAGT. The CDR3 loop is CASSPRDGMDTGELFF. The CDR3 bases are TGTGCCAGCAGTCCCCGGGACGGCATGGACACCGGGGAGCTGTTTTTT.

CDR3 nucleotides: TGTGCCAGCAGCTCCCTCCTAGCGGGAGGGCCGCTCGAGCAGTACTTC. This codes for CASSSLLAGGPLEQYF. The chain is built from TRBV7-9 and TRBJ2-7, with TRBD2 matching over 12 bases. Trimming removed 4 bases from V and 6 bases from J; junction bases left unmatched: 10. Germline lookup yields CDR1 SEHNR and CDR2 FQNEAQ (reference sequence). The CDR3 is 16 amino acids. Using reference TRBV7-9 and TRBJ2-7 for the parts outside the CDR3, the full variable domain is DTGVSQNPRHKITKRGQNVTFRCDPISEHNRLYWYRQTLGQGPEFLTYFQNEAQLEKSRLLSDRFSAERPKGSFSTLEIQRTEQGDSAMYLCASSSLLAGGPLEQYFGPGTRLTVT.

The CDR3 spells CASRPTGETQYF. CDR3 bases: TGTGCCAGCAGGCCGACGGGAGAGACCCAGTACTTC. The J gene is TRBJ2-5, the V gene TRBV6-7; no clear D gene. TRBV6-7 is given ORF status, its function remaining uncertain. This CDR3 has 12 amino acids. V shed 6 bases and J shed 4 bases, with 9 bases lying between them.

V usage is TRBV5-1 and J usage is TRBJ2-1; 10 nucleotides agree with TRBD2. The CDR3 length is 16 residues. V trimming: 5 bases; J trimming: 4 bases; junction bases outside the gene matches: 9. Germline CDR1 reads SGHRS; CDR2 reads YFSETQ. CDR3 sequence: CASRYVAGGVYNEQFF. The CDR3 region has the DNA TGCGCCAGCAGATATGTAGCGGGAGGAGTTTACAATGAGCAGTTCTTC. Using reference TRBV5-1 and TRBJ2-1 for the parts outside the CDR3, the full variable domain is KAGVTQTPRYLIKTRGQQVTLSCSPISGHRSVSWYQQTPGQGLQFLFEYFSETQRNKGNFPGRFSGRQFSNSRSEMNVSTLELGDSALYLCASRYVAGGVYNEQFFGPGTRLTVL.

This clone showed up just once. The chain is built from TRBV4-2 and TRBJ2-3; D is ambiguous. CDR1 and CDR2 from the germline V gene are LGHNA and YNFKEQ. Trimming took 0 bases from V and 5 from J, leaving 6 bases between them. The CDR3 length is 13 residues. The CDR3 DNA reads TGTGCCAGCAGCCAAGAGTCTGAAGATACGCAGTATTTT. The encoded protein is CASSQESEDTQYF.

The chain recombines TRBV7-6 with TRBJ2-7, with TRBD2 matching 8 bases. J was trimmed by 0 bases and V by 5 bases; bases with no gene match: 0. The germline gives CDR1 SGHVS, CDR2 FNYEAQ. CDR3 length equals 13 residues. CDR3 nucleotides: TGTGCCAGCAGCCGGGGGGGCTCCTACGAGCAGTACTTC. This codes for CASSRGGSYEQYF.

This sequence joins TRBV18 and TRBJ1-1, with D possibly TRBD1 on 5 matching bases. The CDR3 runs to 16 residues. The V gene lost 8 bases and the J gene lost 0 bases, with 19 bases spanning the gap. Germline V lookup: CDR1 KGHSH, CDR2 LQKENI. The CDR3 region is CASPSGDSPMNTEAFF. CDR3 DNA sequence: TGTGCCAGCCCCTCCGGAGACAGTCCAATGAACACTGAAGCTTTCTTT.

This chain connects TRBV27 to TRBJ2-7; D gene ambiguous. Trimming pared 1 base from V and 0 bases from J, leaving 7 bases between. CDR1 is MNHEY and CDR2 is SMNVEV in the germline V gene (reference sequence). This CDR3 has 14 residues. In nucleotides, the CDR3 is TGTGCCAGCAGTTTATTCCCGGCCTCCTACGAGCAGTACTTC. This gives the protein CASSLFPASYEQYF.

The V and J genes are TRBV4-1 and TRBJ2-7; D not resolved. Germline V gene data show CDR1 as MGHRA and CDR2 as YSYEKL. V lost 4 bases to trimming and J lost 5 bases, with 21 bases between them. CDR3 size: 16 residues. The chain's CDR3 is CASSPFVGLGKDEQYF. CDR3 bases: TGCGCCAGCAGCCCCTTTGTAGGTTTGGGGAAGGACGAGCAGTACTTC.

The chain uses TRBV14 and TRBJ2-3; D remains ambiguous. Deletions cut 4 bases from V and 6 bases from J, with 11 bases between. Germline V CDR1 and CDR2: SGHDN, FVKESK. The CDR3 loop spans 13 amino acids. This CDR3 reads CASSPFMGDTQYF. CDR3 nucleotide sequence: TGTGCCAGCAGCCCCTTCATGGGGGATACGCAGTATTTT. Together with reference TRBV14 and TRBJ2-3, the CDR3 gives the full variable domain: EAGVTQFPSHSVIEKGQTVTLRCDPISGHDNLYWYRRVMGKEIKFLLHFVKESKQDESGMPNNRFLAERTGGTYSTLKVQPAELEDSGVYFCASSPFMGDTQYFGPGTRLTVL.

Concerning this clone: A junction boundary mismatches the germline segment, possibly from a read error. The V gene is TRBV6-5, the J gene TRBJ2-5; D gene unclear. The CDR3 covers 14 residues. Germline lookup yields CDR1 MNHEY and CDR2 SVGAGI. CDR3 region: CASSNSWAEETQYF. The CDR3 region has the DNA TGTGCCAGCAGTAACTCTTGGGCGGAGGAGACCCAGTACTTC.

J is TRBJ2-7 and V is TRBV18; no clear D. CDR1 is KGHSH and CDR2 is LQKENI in the germline V gene. With 1 base removed from V and 2 bases from J, the gap between germline ends came to 12 bases. The CDR3 totals 15 residues. CDR3 sequence (DNA): TGTGCCAGCTCACCACTTGGTTTCGGCCCCTACGAGCAGTACTTC. Protein: CASSPLGFGPYEQYF.

As to this clone: The germline gene is not matched at one end of the junction; a read error may be the cause. This chain links TRBV6-1 with TRBJ2-7; TRBD2 matches 7 bases. The CDR3 has 14 amino acids. Per germline, CDR1 MNHNS and CDR2 SASEGT. The CDR3 loop is CASSEAKSGTTTRF. The CDR3 DNA follows: TGTGCCAGCAGTGAAGCAAAGAGTGGGACTACAACTCGTTTC.

The chain combines TRBV6-5 with TRBJ1-2; unclear D gene. CDR3 length equals 14 residues. CDR1 is MNHEY and CDR2 is SVGAGI in the germline V gene. V lost 0 bases and J lost 2, with 7 bases in between. The CDR3 here is CASSYSGSNYGYTF. The CDR3 nucleotides read TGTGCCAGCAGTTACTCAGGGTCAAACTATGGCTACACCTTC.

This clone was seen once. The chain joins TRBV6-5 to TRBJ2-1; D is unclear. CDR1 is MNHEY, CDR2 SVGAGI, per germline. The CDR3 totals 13 residues. The V gene lost 6 bases and the J gene lost 7 bases, with 13 bases spanning the gap. The CDR3 is CASSPKVGNEQFF. The CDR3 DNA sequence: TGTGCCAGCAGCCCCAAGGTCGGTAATGAGCAGTTCTTC.

The chain recombines TRBV9 with TRBJ2-7; 10 bases are shared with TRBD1. V trimming: 4 bases; J trimming: 6 bases; junction bases outside the gene matches: 7. CDR1 SGDLS and CDR2 YYNGEE come from the germline V gene. The CDR3 extends over 14 amino acids. The chain's CDR3 is CASSITGQGSEQYF. The CDR3 nucleotides are TGTGCCAGCAGCATTACGGGACAGGGGTCCGAGCAGTACTTC.

The chain carries TRBV6-5 and TRBJ2-7, with TRBD2 as a possible D gene (5 bases). The CDR3 spans 13 residues. Trimming took off 6 bases at V and 2 bases at J, with 11 bases between the two ends. In germline, CDR1 is MNHEY, CDR2 SVGAGI. The DNA of the CDR3 is TGTGCCAGCAGCCCCATGGAGGCCTACGAGCAGTACTTC. This gives the protein CASSPMEAYEQYF.

The chain couples TRBV27 to TRBJ2-1, with D perhaps TRBD2 (6 bases). Trimming took off 7 bases at V and 7 bases at J, with 14 bases between the two ends. The CDR3 extends over 13 amino acids. CDR1 MNHEY and CDR2 SMNVEV come from the germline V gene (reference sequence). The chain's CDR3 is CASKYGRSNEQFF. In nucleotides, the CDR3 is TGTGCCAGCAAGTACGGGAGAAGTAATGAGCAGTTCTTC.

The chain couples TRBV10-3 to TRBJ2-7, with 7 bases matching TRBD2. The CDR3 length is 15 residues. In germline, CDR1 is ENHRY, CDR2 SYGVKD. V shed 3 bases and J 0 bases; nucleotides not matched to a gene: 5. CDR3 nucleotide sequence: TGTGCCATCAGTGATGGAGGCGGGAGCTCCTACGAGCAGTACTTC. It encodes CAISDGGGSSYEQYF.

The rearrangement joins TRBV9 to TRBJ2-1; 7 bases line up with TRBD2. Trimming took 0 bases from V and 7 from J; bases not matched to a gene: 7. Germline assignment: CDR1 SGDLS and CDR2 YYNGEE. This CDR3 is 15 amino acids long. The CDR3 region has the DNA TGTGCCAGCAGCGTAGTCGGGACTACGAAAAATGAGCAGTTCTTC. It yields the protein CASSVVGTTKNEQFF.

This chain joins TRBV27 and TRBJ2-7; 10 bases line up with TRBD2. Looked up from germline, CDR1 is MNHEY and CDR2 is SMNVEV (reference sequence). Unmatched junction bases numbered 11, after V lost 8 bases and J lost 1 base. The CDR3 is made up of 16 amino acids. The CDR3, as DNA: TGTGCCAGCGGATTAAGCGGGAGGGCCAAGTCCTACGAGCAGTACTTC. This translates into CASGLSGRAKSYEQYF.